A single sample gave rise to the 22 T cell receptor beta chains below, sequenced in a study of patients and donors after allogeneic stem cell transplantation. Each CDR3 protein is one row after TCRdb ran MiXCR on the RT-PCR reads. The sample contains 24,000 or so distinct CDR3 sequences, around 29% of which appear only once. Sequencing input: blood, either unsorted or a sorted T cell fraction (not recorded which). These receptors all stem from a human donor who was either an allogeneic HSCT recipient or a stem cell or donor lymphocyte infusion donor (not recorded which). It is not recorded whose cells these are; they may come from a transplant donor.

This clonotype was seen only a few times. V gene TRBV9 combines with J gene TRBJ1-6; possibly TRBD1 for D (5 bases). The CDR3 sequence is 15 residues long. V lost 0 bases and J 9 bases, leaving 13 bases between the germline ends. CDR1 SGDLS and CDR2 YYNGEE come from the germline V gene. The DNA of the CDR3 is TGTGCCAGCAGCGTAGGCCCGGGGGGGTTTTCACCCCTCCACTTT. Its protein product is CASSVGPGGFSPLHF.

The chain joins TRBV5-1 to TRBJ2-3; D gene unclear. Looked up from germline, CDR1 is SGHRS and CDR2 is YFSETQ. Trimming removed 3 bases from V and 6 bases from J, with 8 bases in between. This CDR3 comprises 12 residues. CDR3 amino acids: CASSSHRDTQYF. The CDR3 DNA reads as TGCGCCAGCAGCTCCCATCGGGATACGCAGTATTTT.

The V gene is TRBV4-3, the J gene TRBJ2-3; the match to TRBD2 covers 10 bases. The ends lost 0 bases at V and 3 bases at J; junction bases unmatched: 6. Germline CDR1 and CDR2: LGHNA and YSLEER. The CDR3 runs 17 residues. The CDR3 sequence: CASSQDLTSGLTDTQYF. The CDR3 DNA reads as TGCGCCAGCAGCCAAGATCTGACTAGCGGGTTGACAGATACGCAGTATTTT.

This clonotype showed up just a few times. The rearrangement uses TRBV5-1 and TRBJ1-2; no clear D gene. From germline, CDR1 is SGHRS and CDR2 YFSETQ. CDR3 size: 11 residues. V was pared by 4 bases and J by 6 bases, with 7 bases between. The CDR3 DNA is TGCGCCAGCAGCAAAGGCAATGGCTACACCTTC. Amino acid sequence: CASSKGNGYTF.

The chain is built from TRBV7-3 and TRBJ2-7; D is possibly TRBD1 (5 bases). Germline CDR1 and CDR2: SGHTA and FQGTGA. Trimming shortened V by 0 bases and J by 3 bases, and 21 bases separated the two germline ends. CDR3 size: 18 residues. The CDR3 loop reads CASSLTYRGRPFRYEQYV. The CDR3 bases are TGTGCCAGCAGCTTAACGTATAGGGGCCGACCTTTCCGCTACGAGCAGTACGTC.

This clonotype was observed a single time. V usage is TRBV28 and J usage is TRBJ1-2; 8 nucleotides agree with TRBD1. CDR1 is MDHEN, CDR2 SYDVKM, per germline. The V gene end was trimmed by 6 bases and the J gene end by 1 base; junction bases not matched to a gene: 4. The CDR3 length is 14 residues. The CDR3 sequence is CASRAGGDNYGYTF. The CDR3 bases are TGTGCCAGCAGGGCAGGGGGCGATAACTATGGCTACACCTTC.

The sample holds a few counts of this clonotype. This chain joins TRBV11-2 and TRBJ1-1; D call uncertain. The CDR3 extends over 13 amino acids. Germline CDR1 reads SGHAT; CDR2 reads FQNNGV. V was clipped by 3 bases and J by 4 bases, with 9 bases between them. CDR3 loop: CASSLDRSTEAFF. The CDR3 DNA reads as TGTGCCAGCAGCTTGGACCGGAGCACTGAAGCTTTCTTT.

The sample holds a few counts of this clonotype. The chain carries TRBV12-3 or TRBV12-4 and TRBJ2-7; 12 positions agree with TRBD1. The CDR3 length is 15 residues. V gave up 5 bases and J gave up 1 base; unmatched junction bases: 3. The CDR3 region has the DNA TGTGCCAGCAGTCCGGGACAGGGGGCTTCCTACGAGCAGTACGTC. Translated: CASSPGQGASYEQYV.

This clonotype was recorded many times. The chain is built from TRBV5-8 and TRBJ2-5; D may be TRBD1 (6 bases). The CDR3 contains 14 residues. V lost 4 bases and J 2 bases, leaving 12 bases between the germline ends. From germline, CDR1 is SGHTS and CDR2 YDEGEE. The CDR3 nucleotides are TGTGCCAGCAGCAGGTGGGGGCGGCAAGAGACCCAGTACTTC. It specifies CASSRWGRQETQYF.

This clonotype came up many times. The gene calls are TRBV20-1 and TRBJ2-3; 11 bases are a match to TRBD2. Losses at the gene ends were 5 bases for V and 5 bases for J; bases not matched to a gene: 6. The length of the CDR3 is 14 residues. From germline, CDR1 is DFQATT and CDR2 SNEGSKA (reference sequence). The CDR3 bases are TGCAGTGCTTCGCCTAGCGGGGGGCTAGATACGCAGTATTTT. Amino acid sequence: CSASPSGGLDTQYF.

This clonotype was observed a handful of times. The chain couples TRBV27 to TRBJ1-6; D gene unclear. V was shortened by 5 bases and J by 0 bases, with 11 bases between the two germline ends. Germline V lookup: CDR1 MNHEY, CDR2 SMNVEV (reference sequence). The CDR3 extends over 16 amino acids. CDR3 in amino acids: CASSLHQVSYNSPLHF. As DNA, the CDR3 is TGTGCCAGCAGTCTACATCAGGTCTCCTATAATTCACCCCTCCACTTT.

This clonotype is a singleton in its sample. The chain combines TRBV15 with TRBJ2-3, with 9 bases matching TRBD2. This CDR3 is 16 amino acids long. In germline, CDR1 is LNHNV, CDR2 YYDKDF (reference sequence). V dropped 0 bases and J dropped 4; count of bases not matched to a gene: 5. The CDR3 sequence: CATSRDLAGAPDTQYF. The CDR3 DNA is TGTGCCACCAGCAGAGATTTAGCGGGGGCCCCAGATACGCAGTATTTT.

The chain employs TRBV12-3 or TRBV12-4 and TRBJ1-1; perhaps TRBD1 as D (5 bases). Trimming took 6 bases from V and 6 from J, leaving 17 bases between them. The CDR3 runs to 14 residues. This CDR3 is CASRGRLGGAEAFF. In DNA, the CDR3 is TGTGCCAGCAGGGGGAGGCTTGGGGGAGCTGAAGCTTTCTTT.

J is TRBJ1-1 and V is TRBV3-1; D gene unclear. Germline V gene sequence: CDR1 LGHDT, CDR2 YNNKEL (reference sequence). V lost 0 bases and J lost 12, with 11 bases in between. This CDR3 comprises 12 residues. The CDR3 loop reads CASSQETGFSFF. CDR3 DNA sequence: TGTGCCAGCAGCCAAGAGACGGGATTTTCTTTCTTT.

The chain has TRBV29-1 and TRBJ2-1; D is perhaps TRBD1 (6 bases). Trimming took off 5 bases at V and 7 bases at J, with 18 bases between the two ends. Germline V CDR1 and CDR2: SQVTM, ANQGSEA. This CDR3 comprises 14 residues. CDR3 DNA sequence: TGCAGCGTTCCTACAGGGAACCCCACAAATGAGCAGTTCTTC. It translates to CSVPTGNPTNEQFF.

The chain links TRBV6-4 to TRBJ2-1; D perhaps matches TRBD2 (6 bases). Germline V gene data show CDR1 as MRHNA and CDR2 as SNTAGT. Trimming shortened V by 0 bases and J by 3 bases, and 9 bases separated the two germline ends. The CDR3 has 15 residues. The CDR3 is CASSDSASVYNEQFF. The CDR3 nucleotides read TGTGCCAGCAGTGACTCGGCTAGCGTCTACAATGAGCAGTTCTTC.

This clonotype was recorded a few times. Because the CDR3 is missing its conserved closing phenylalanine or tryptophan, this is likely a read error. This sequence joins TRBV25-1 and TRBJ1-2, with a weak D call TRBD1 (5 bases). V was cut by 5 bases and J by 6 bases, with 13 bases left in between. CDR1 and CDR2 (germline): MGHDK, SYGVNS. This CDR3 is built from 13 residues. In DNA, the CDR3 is TGTGCCAGCAGTCCCGCAGGGAGACATGGCTACACCCTT. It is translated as CASSPAGRHGYTL.

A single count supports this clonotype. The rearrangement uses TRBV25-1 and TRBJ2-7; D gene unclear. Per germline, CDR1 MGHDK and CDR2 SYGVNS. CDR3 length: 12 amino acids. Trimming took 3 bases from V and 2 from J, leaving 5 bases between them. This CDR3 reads CASSESAYEQYF. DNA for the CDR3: TGTGCCAGCAGTGAGTCGGCCTACGAGCAGTACTTC.

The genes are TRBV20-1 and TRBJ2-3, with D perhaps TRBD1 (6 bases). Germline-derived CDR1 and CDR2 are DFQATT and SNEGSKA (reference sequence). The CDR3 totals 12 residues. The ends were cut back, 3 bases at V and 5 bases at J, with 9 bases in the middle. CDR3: CSARKGEDTQYF. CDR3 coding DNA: TGCAGTGCTAGGAAGGGGGAAGATACGCAGTATTTT.

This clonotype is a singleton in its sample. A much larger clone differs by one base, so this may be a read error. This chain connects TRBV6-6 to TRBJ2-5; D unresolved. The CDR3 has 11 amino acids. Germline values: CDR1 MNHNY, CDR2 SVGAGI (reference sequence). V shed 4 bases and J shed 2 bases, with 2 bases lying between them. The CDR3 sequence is CASSLQETQYF. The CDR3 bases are TGTGCCAGCAGTTTGCAAGAGACCCAGTACTTC.

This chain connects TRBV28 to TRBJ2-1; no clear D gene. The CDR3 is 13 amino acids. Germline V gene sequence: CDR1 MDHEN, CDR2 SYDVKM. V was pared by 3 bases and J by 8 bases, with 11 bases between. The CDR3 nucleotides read TGTGCCAGCAGTTTTTCAGCTATCCATGAGCAGTTCTTC. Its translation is CASSFSAIHEQFF.

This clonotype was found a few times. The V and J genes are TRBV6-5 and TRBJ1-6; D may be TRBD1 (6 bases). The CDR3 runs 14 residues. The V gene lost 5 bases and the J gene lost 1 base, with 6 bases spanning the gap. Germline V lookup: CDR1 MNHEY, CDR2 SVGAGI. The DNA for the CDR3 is TGTGCCAGCAGTCAGGGGTCCTATAATTCACCCCTCCACTTT. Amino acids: CASSQGSYNSPLHF.